This T cell receptor (beta chain) was sequenced during a study of blood T cell repertoires in COVID-19. Sequenced by immunoSEQ multiplex PCR; TCRdb stores in-frame clones only, minus some. The sample gives 70,000 to 80,000 clones, around 76% of which show up once; roughly an eighth is in the top ten. The CDR3 is 13 amino acids. V lost 5 bases to trimming and J lost 6 bases; unmatched junction nucleotides: 6. The germline gives CDR1 SGHVS, CDR2 FQNEAQ. The sequence was obtained from a woman aged 80 or over with acute or convalescent COVID-19. The specimen was peripheral blood. V and J are TRBV7-8 and TRBJ1-1; 7 nucleotides line up with TRBD1. The CDR3 region is CASSTRTGPEAFF. CDR3 sequence (DNA): TGTGCCAGCAGCACTAGGACAGGCCCTGAAGCTTTCTTT.